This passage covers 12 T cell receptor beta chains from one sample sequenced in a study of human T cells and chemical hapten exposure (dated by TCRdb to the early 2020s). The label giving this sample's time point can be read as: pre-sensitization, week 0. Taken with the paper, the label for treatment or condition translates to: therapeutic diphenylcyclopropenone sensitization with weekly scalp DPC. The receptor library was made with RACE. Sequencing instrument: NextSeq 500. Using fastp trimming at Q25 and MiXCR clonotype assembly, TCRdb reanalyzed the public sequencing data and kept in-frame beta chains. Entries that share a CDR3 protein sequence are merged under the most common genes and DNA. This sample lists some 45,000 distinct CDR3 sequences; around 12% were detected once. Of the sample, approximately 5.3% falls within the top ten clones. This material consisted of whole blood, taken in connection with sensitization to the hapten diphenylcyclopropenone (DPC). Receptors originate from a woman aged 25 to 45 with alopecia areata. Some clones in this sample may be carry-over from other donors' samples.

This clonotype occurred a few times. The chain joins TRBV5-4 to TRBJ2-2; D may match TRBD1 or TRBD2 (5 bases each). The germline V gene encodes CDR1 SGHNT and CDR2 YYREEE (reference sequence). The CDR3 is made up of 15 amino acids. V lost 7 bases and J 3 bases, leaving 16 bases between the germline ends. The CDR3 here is CASSRRGTDTGELFF. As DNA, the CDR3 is TGTGCCAGCTCTCGAAGAGGGACGGACACCGGGGAGCTGTTTTTT.

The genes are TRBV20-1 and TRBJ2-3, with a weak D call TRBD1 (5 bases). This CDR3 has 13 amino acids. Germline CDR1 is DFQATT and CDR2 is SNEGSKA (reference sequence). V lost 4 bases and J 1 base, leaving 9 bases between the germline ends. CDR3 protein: CSATGHRTDTQYF. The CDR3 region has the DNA TGCAGTGCTACCGGACATCGCACAGATACGCAGTATTTT.

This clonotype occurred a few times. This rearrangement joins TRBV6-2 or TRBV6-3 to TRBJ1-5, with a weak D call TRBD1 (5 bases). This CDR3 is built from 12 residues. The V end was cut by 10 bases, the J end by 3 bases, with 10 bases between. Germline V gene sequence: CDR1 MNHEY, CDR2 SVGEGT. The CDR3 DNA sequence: TGTGCCATCCAGGGAGCCAATCAGCCCCAGCATTTT. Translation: CAIQGANQPQHF.

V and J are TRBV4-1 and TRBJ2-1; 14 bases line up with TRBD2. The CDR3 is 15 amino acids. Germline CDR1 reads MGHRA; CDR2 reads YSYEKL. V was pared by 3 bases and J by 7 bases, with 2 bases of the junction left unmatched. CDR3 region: CASSQTSGRANEQFF. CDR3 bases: TGCGCCAGCAGCCAGACTAGCGGGAGGGCAAATGAGCAGTTCTTC.

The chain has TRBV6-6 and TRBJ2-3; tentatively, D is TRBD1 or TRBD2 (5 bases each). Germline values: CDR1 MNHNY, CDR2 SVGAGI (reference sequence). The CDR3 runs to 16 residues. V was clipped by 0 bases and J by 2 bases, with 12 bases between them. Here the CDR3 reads CASSYSGETNTDTQYF. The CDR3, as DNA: TGTGCCAGCAGTTACTCAGGGGAGACCAACACAGATACGCAGTATTTT.

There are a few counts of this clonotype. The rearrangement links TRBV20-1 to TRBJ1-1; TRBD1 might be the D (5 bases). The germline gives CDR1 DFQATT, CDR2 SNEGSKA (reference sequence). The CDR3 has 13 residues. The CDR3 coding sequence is TGCAGGGGTATACGCAGGGCCAACACTGAAGCTTTCTTT. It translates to CRGIRRANTEAFF.

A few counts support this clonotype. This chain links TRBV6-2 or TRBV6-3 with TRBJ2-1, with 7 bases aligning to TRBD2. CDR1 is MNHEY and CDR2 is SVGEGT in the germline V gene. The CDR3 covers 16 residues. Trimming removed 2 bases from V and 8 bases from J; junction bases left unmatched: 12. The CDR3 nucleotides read TGTGCCAGCAGTTACCTCGAGGGAGGGCCTCGGGATGAGCAGTTCTTC. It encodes CASSYLEGGPRDEQFF.

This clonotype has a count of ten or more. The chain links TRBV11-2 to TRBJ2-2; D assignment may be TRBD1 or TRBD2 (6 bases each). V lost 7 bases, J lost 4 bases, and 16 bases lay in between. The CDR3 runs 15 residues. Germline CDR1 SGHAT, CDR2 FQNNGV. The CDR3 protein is CASNPRGASTGELFF. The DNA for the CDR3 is TGTGCCAGCAACCCGAGGGGGGCGAGCACCGGGGAGCTGTTTTTT.

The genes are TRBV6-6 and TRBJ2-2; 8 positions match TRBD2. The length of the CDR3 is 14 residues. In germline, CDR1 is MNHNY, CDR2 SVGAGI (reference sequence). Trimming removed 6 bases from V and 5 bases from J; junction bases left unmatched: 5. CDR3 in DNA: TGTGCCAGCAGATTTAGCGGGGCAACCGGGGAGCTGTTTTTT. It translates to CASRFSGATGELFF.

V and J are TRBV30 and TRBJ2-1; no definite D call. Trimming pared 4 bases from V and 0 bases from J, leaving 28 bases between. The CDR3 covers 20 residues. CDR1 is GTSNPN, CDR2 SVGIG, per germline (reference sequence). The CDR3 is CAWISRSAAPRSSSYNEQFF. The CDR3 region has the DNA TGTGCCTGGATCAGTAGGTCGGCTGCCCCCCGTTCCAGCTCCTACAATGAGCAGTTCTTC. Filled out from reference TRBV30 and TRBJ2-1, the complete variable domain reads SQTIHQWPATLVQPVGSPLSLECTVEGTSNPNLYWYRQAAGRGLQLLFYSVGIGQISSEVPQNLSASRPQDRQFILSSKKLLLSDSGFYLCAWISRSAAPRSSSYNEQFFGPGTRLTVL.

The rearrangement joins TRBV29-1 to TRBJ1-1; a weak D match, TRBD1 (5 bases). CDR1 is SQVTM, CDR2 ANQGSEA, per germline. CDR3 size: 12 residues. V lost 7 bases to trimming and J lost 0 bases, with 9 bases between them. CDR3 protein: CSGDGMNTEAFF. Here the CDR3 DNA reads TGCAGCGGGGACGGCATGAACACTGAAGCTTTCTTT.

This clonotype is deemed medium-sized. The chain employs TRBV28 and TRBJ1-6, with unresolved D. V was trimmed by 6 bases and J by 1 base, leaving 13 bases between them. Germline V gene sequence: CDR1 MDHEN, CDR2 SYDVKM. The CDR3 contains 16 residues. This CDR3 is CASRSPGGSYNSPLHF. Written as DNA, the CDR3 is TGTGCCAGCAGAAGCCCCGGAGGGTCCTATAATTCACCCCTCCACTTT. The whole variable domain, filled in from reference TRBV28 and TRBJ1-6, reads DVKVTQSSRYLVKRTGEKVFLECVQDMDHENMFWYRQDPGLGLRLIYFSYDVKMKEKGDIPEGYSVSREKKERFSLILESASTNQTSMYLCASRSPGGSYNSPLHFGNGTRLTVT.